The 26 T cell receptor beta chains reported below all come from one sample, sequenced in a study of blood T cell repertoires in COVID-19. The repertoire was sequenced with immunoSEQ multiplex PCR; TCRdb's copy has only in-frame clones and lacks some. This table has approximately 150,000 clones, over 80% appearing once. The sequencing input was PBMCs or T cells enriched from blood (not recorded which). These TCRs come from a man between 65 and 80 years old who had been exposed to COVID-19.

The chain recombines TRBV27 with TRBJ1-1; tentatively, D is TRBD1 (6 bases). V shed 0 bases and J shed 0 bases, with 14 bases lying between them. CDR1 and CDR2 from the germline V gene are MNHEY and SMNVEV (reference sequence). The CDR3 is made up of 17 amino acids. Here the CDR3 reads CASSLSGGGGLNTEAFF. For the CDR3, the DNA is TGTGCCAGCAGTTTATCCGGGGGGGGCGGCCTGAACACTGAAGCTTTCTTT.

The chain carries TRBV5-8 and TRBJ1-6, with D perhaps TRBD1 (5 bases). The CDR3 covers 15 residues. The germline CDR1 and CDR2 sequences are SGHTS and YDEGEE. With 2 bases removed from V and 9 bases from J, the gap between germline ends came to 15 bases. Here the CDR3 reads CASSLRLGRGSPLHF. The CDR3, as DNA: TGTGCCAGCAGCTTAAGACTGGGGCGCGGTTCACCCCTCCACTTT.

This clone came up once. The CDR3 sequence is CASSLAPGVYGYTF. CDR3 in DNA: TGCGCCAGCAGCTTGGCCCCAGGTGTCTATGGCTACACCTTC. The gene calls are TRBV5-1 and TRBJ1-2, with D unresolved. Trimming removed 0 bases from V and 4 bases from J, with 10 bases in between. The CDR3 is 14 residues long. The germline V gene encodes CDR1 SGHRS and CDR2 YFSETQ.

The chain links TRBV5-1 to TRBJ1-2, with a weak D call TRBD1 (6 bases). The CDR3 has 14 residues. The V end lost 1 base, the J end lost 1 base, and 8 bases lay between the germline ends. Looked up from germline, CDR1 is SGHRS and CDR2 is YFSETQ. CDR3: CASSLSDSNYGYTF. CDR3 in DNA: TGCGCCAGCAGCTTGTCGGACAGTAACTATGGCTACACCTTC. The full variable domain, in which reference TRBV5-1 and TRBJ1-2 provide the parts outside the CDR3, is KAGVTQTPRYLIKTRGQQVTLSCSPISGHRSVSWYQQTPGQGLQFLFEYFSETQRNKGNFPGRFSGRQFSNSRSEMNVSTLELGDSALYLCASSLSDSNYGYTFGSGTRLTVV.

The count of this clone is one. The chain recombines TRBV9 with TRBJ2-2; D may be TRBD2 (6 bases). With 2 bases removed from V and 3 bases from J, the gap between germline ends came to 17 bases. The CDR3 spans 17 residues. From germline, CDR1 is SGDLS and CDR2 YYNGEE. The CDR3 nucleotides read TGTGCCAGCAGCGTTCATGTCCAGGGCGGGGACACCGGGGAGCTGTTTTTT. It is translated as CASSVHVQGGDTGELFF.

This clone came up once. The chain joins TRBV24-1 to TRBJ2-1; D is unclear. The CDR3 has 16 amino acids. V was pared by 2 bases and J by 4 bases, with 14 bases between. Per the germline V gene, CDR1 is KGHDR and CDR2 is SFDVKD. CDR3 in DNA: TGTGCCACCAGTGATTCCGGAGAAGGATTGTACAATGAGCAGTTCTTC. It codes for CATSDSGEGLYNEQFF.

This chain uses TRBV12-3 or TRBV12-4 with TRBJ2-7; a possible D gene is TRBD2 (5 bases). The CDR3 sequence is 13 residues long. The germline V and J ends were trimmed by 3 bases and 3 bases, with 9 bases remaining between them. This CDR3 reads CASSLNRGYEQYF. CDR3 DNA: TGTGCCAGCAGTTTGAATCGGGGCTACGAGCAGTACTTC.

The chain is built from TRBV12-3 or TRBV12-4 and TRBJ2-2; D is ambiguous. The length of the CDR3 is 13 residues. V dropped 1 base and J dropped 5 bases, with 5 bases sitting between them. The CDR3: CASSLVLTGELFF. The CDR3 bases are TGTGCCAGCAGTTTAGTCCTGACCGGGGAGCTGTTTTTT.

The V and J genes are TRBV4-3 and TRBJ1-4; 8 bases line up with TRBD1. CDR1 and CDR2 from the germline V gene are LGHNA and YSLEER. J gave up 7 bases and V 0 bases, and 10 bases lay outside the gene matches. CDR3 length: 17 residues. The chain's CDR3 is CASSQELGGRGREKLFF. The DNA of the CDR3 is TGCGCCAGCAGCCAAGAGCTCGGTGGCAGGGGGCGTGAAAAACTGTTTTTT.

V is TRBV5-8 and J is TRBJ1-1, with a tentative D call TRBD1 (6 bases). With 4 bases removed from V and 8 bases from J, the gap between germline ends came to 15 bases. The CDR3 runs to 13 residues. CDR1 is SGHTS and CDR2 is YDEGEE in the germline V gene. The chain's CDR3 is CASSVNRDHEAFF. The CDR3 DNA follows: TGTGCCAGCAGCGTGAACAGGGACCACGAAGCTTTCTTT.

J is TRBJ2-1 and V is TRBV12-5; 12 bases agree with TRBD1. Per germline, CDR1 LGHNT and CDR2 FRNRAP. CDR3 length: 17 amino acids. Trimming took 4 bases from V and 6 from J; bases not matched to a gene: 10. CDR3 region: CASGSGWGTGGLNEQFF. The CDR3 nucleotides are TGTGCTAGTGGTTCGGGGTGGGGGACAGGGGGCCTCAATGAGCAGTTCTTC.

This clone showed up just a few times. The V gene is TRBV7-9, the J gene TRBJ1-4; the D is unclear. Trimming removed 4 bases from V and 8 bases from J, with 8 bases in between. The CDR3 is 12 residues long. Germline lookup yields CDR1 SEHNR and CDR2 FQNEAQ (reference sequence). The CDR3 bases are TGTGCCAGCAGCTCTATGCGGGAAAAACTGTTTTTT. It is translated as CASSSMREKLFF.

The chain carries TRBV12-3 or TRBV12-4 and TRBJ1-2; unclear D gene. Trimming shortened V by 3 bases and J by 3 bases, and 8 bases separated the two germline ends. The CDR3 totals 13 residues. CDR3 loop: CASSLGGHYGYTF. CDR3 DNA: TGTGCCAGCAGTTTGGGAGGTCACTATGGCTACACCTTC.

This sequence joins TRBV7-2 and TRBJ2-7; no reliable D call. The CDR3 sequence is 11 residues long. Per germline, CDR1 SGHTA and CDR2 FQGNSA. Trimming took 4 bases from V and 2 from J, leaving 3 bases between them. The DNA for the CDR3 is TGTGCCAGCAGCTCCACCTACGAGCAGTACTTC. The encoded protein is CASSSTYEQYF.

The chain recombines TRBV2 with TRBJ2-5; D ambiguous. V was shortened by 9 bases and J by 5 bases, with 7 bases between the two germline ends. Germline lookup yields CDR1 SNHLY and CDR2 FYNNEI. The CDR3 covers 10 residues. CDR3 in DNA: TGTGCCAGTTACTACGAGACCCAGTACTTC. Residues: CASYYETQYF.

The CDR3 region has the DNA TGTGCCATCAGTGAGGAAAATTACAGTGGGAACACCGGGGAGCTGTTTTTT. Encoded protein: CAISEENYSGNTGELFF. This chain uses TRBV10-3 with TRBJ2-2; unclear D gene. The CDR3 is made up of 17 amino acids. V was trimmed by 2 bases and J by 1 base, leaving 14 bases between them. Germline V lookup: CDR1 ENHRY, CDR2 SYGVKD.

The chain links TRBV7-2 to TRBJ2-2, with 12 bases aligning to TRBD1. The CDR3 contains 15 residues. Trimming at V came to 5 bases and at J to 7 bases, leaving 5 bases not matched to a gene. Germline CDR1 reads SGHTA; CDR2 reads FQGNSA. The CDR3 reads CASSRDRGLHGELFF. The CDR3 DNA sequence: TGTGCCAGCAGCCGGGACAGGGGGCTGCACGGGGAGCTGTTTTTT.

In its sample, this clone was seen once. The chain carries TRBV5-6 and TRBJ2-7; 10 nucleotides align to TRBD1. This CDR3 has 15 amino acids. V lost 4 bases to trimming and J lost 0 bases; unmatched junction nucleotides: 4. CDR1 is SGHDT and CDR2 is YYEEEE in the germline V gene. The CDR3 coding sequence is TGTGCCAGCAGCCGGGACAGGGGAAGCTCCTACGAGCAGTACTTC. It codes for CASSRDRGSSYEQYF.

J is TRBJ1-2 and V is TRBV25-1; D is unresolved. Germline CDR1 is MGHDK and CDR2 is SYGVNS. The V end lost 4 bases, the J end lost 4 bases, and 4 bases lay between the germline ends. The CDR3 contains 11 residues. In DNA, the CDR3 is TGTGCCAGCAGTGGCGGCTATGGCTACACCTTC. It is translated as CASSGGYGYTF.

This clone was detected only a few times. The same CDR3 is also encoded by other DNA sequences in this sample. The chain joins TRBV5-6 to TRBJ1-1; D unclear. Germline-derived CDR1 and CDR2 are SGHDT and YYEEEE. This CDR3 comprises 12 residues. Trimming removed 1 base at V and 5 bases at J, with 6 bases between. The CDR3 nucleotides are TGTGCCAGCAGCTTGCGAGGGACTGAAGCTTTCTTT. Translation gives CASSLRGTEAFF.

The chain carries TRBV7-8 and TRBJ2-3, with TRBD2 identical over 10 bases. The CDR3 sequence is 16 residues long. The germline gives CDR1 SGHVS, CDR2 FQNEAQ. The junction had 1 base not matched to a gene; V was cut back by 0 bases and J by 1 base. The CDR3 loop reads CASSLALAGGTDTQYF. Written as DNA, the CDR3 is TGTGCCAGCAGCTTAGCGCTAGCGGGGGGCACAGATACGCAGTATTTT.

The V gene is TRBV10-3, the J gene TRBJ2-7; perhaps TRBD1 as D (5 bases). CDR3 length: 13 amino acids. Trimming removed 9 bases at V and 2 bases at J, with 14 bases between. The germline V gene encodes CDR1 ENHRY and CDR2 SYGVKD. CDR3 DNA: TGTGCCATGACACAGGAAACGACCTACGAGCAGTACTTC. Its translation is CAMTQETTYEQYF.

The chain combines TRBV5-4 with TRBJ1-2, with TRBD1 matching over 10 bases. The junction had 10 bases not matched to a gene; V was cut back by 4 bases and J by 7 bases. CDR1 and CDR2 from the germline V gene are SGHNT and YYREEE (reference sequence). The length of the CDR3 is 15 residues. For the CDR3, the DNA is TGTGCCAGCAGCCCTCAGACAGGGGGCGGGACTGGCTACACCTTC. Protein product: CASSPQTGGGTGYTF.

This clone was seen a single time. The chain joins TRBV4-1 to TRBJ2-7; TRBD2 aligns across 10 bases. Germline V lookup: CDR1 MGHRA, CDR2 YSYEKL. The CDR3 is 15 residues long. Losses at the gene ends were 5 bases for V and 2 bases for J; bases not matched to a gene: 6. For the CDR3, the DNA is TGCGCCAGCAGCGCGGGACTAGCGCAAACCTACGAGCAGTACTTC. Protein product: CASSAGLAQTYEQYF.

The V gene is TRBV29-1, the J gene TRBJ2-6; 10 positions match TRBD1. V trimming: 5 bases; J trimming: 3 bases; junction bases outside the gene matches: 16. The germline gives CDR1 SQVTM, CDR2 ANQGSEA. The CDR3 sequence is 19 residues long. The CDR3 spells CSVREWGQGSSSGANVLTF. The CDR3 bases are TGCAGCGTTCGAGAGTGGGGACAGGGGTCCTCAAGTGGGGCCAACGTCCTGACTTTC.

The chain employs TRBV28 and TRBJ1-1; 12 positions agree with TRBD1. The CDR3 length is 15 residues. The V gene end was trimmed by 6 bases and the J gene end by 1 base; junction bases not matched to a gene: 3. Looked up from germline, CDR1 is MDHEN and CDR2 is SYDVKM. The CDR3 nucleotides read TGTGCCAGCAGGGGACAGGGGGCAGAGAACACTGAAGCTTTCTTT. It is translated as CASRGQGAENTEAFF. Variable domain in full (rest from reference TRBV28 and TRBJ1-1): DVKVTQSSRYLVKRTGEKVFLECVQDMDHENMFWYRQDPGLGLRLIYFSYDVKMKEKGDIPEGYSVSREKKERFSLILESASTNQTSMYLCASRGQGAENTEAFFGQGTRLTVV.